The 14 T cell receptor beta chains in this list originate from one sample, sequenced in a study of T cell responses to AZD1222 COVID-19 vaccine. Some clones are missing from TCRdb's copy, which holds only in-frame ones; the method was immunoSEQ multiplex PCR. The sample lists over 95,000 clones; approximately 90% were seen once. The sample consisted of peripheral blood, taken 28 days after the second AZD1222 dose. Receptors originate from an adult who received the AZD1222 COVID-19 vaccine.

The chain carries TRBV6-2 or TRBV6-3 and TRBJ1-5; possible D gene TRBD1, 5 bases. CDR1 and CDR2 from the germline V gene are MNHEY and SVGEGT. The length of the CDR3 is 13 residues. Trimming removed 2 bases at V and 6 bases at J, with 8 bases between. CDR3 nucleotides: TGTGCCAGCAGTTACGGTGGGGGTCAGCCCCAGCATTTT. It encodes CASSYGGGQPQHF.

The rearrangement links TRBV6-2 or TRBV6-3 to TRBJ1-2, with a tentative D call TRBD1 (5 bases). Germline-derived CDR1 and CDR2 are MNHEY and SVGEGT. This CDR3 spans 14 amino acids. Trimming took off 2 bases at V and 8 bases at J, with 15 bases between the two ends. The CDR3 DNA follows: TGTGCCAGCAGTTACCCGGGACCCATGATCGGCTACACCTTC. This encodes CASSYPGPMIGYTF.

The rearrangement uses TRBV12-2 and TRBJ2-6; the table names TRBD2, a call not compared with the DNA. TRBV12-2 is designated a pseudogene. The CDR3 runs to 18 residues. DNA for the CDR3: TGTGCAAGTCGCTTAGGTGAGAAGCGGCCCTCTGGGGCCAACGTCCTGACTTTC. This codes for CASRLGEKRPSGANVLTF.

The genes are TRBV7-9 and TRBJ2-1; no firm D call. Trimming removed 1 base from V and 0 bases from J, with 10 bases in between. CDR1 and CDR2 (germline): SEHNR, FQNEAQ (reference sequence). The CDR3 runs to 16 residues. As DNA, the CDR3 is TGTGCCAGCAGCTTAGTCGGAACGGGCTCCTACAATGAGCAGTTCTTC. It encodes CASSLVGTGSYNEQFF.

The V and J genes are TRBV24-1 and TRBJ2-3; 9 bases are a match to TRBD2. Per germline, CDR1 KGHDR and CDR2 SFDVKD. The CDR3 spans 14 residues. V trimming: 6 bases; J trimming: 2 bases; junction bases outside the gene matches: 2. In DNA, the CDR3 is TGTGCCACCAGTCCTAGCGGGATCACAGATACGCAGTATTTT. Translation gives CATSPSGITDTQYF.

The rearrangement links TRBV9 to TRBJ2-7; D might be TRBD1 (6 bases). The CDR3 totals 14 residues. V gave up 4 bases and J gave up 2 bases, with 13 bases separating them. Germline V lookup: CDR1 SGDLS, CDR2 YYNGEE. The CDR3 region has the DNA TGTGCCAGCAGCCCGACGTGGGGGCCCTACGAGCAGTACTTC. Its translation: CASSPTWGPYEQYF.

V is TRBV6-1 and J is TRBJ1-2; perhaps TRBD1 as D (6 bases). There are 14 residues in the CDR3. Per germline, CDR1 MNHNS and CDR2 SASEGT. V gave up 2 bases and J gave up 7 bases, with 14 bases separating them. CDR3 residues: CASSEFLGGGGYTF. The DNA for the CDR3 is TGTGCCAGCAGTGAATTCTTAGGGGGTGGTGGCTACACCTTC.

The gene calls are TRBV19 and TRBJ1-1, with no clear D. The ends were cut back, 3 bases at V and 6 bases at J, with 11 bases in the middle. Germline values: CDR1 LNHDA, CDR2 SQIVND (reference sequence). This CDR3 has 13 amino acids. CDR3 loop: CASSIGSPAEAFF. CDR3 coding DNA: TGTGCCAGTAGTATCGGCAGTCCGGCTGAAGCTTTCTTT. Drawing the rest from reference TRBV19 and TRBJ1-1, the complete variable domain is DGGITQSPKYLFRKEGQNVTLSCEQNLNHDAMYWYRQDPGQGLRLIYYSQIVNDFQKGDIAEGYSVSREKKESFPLTVTSAQKNPTAFYLCASSIGSPAEAFFGQGTRLTVV.

The genes are TRBV5-8 and TRBJ1-6; possible D gene TRBD1, 5 bases. Between the trimmed V and J ends, which lost 2 bases and 4 bases, there was a span of 10 bases. The CDR3 has 15 residues. Germline CDR1 is SGHTS and CDR2 is YDEGEE. The CDR3 spells CASSFRQSYNSPLHF. The CDR3 coding sequence is TGTGCCAGCAGCTTTCGACAGTCGTATAATTCACCCCTCCACTTT. Filled out from reference TRBV5-8 and TRBJ1-6, the complete variable domain reads EAGVTQSPTHLIKTRGQQATLRCSPISGHTSVYWYQQALGLGLQFLLWYDEGEERNRGNFPPRFSGRQFPNYSSELNVNALELEDSALYLCASSFRQSYNSPLHFGNGTRLTVT.

This clone was observed a handful of times. The CDR3 loop is CASSETGTGQFF. Written as DNA, the CDR3 is TGTGCCAGCAGTGAAACAGGGACGGGGCAGTTCTTC. This chain joins TRBV6-1 and TRBJ2-1; D is perhaps TRBD1 (6 bases). Germline V gene sequence: CDR1 MNHNS, CDR2 SASEGT. The CDR3 is made up of 12 amino acids. The V and J ends lost 2 bases and 12 bases respectively, with 11 bases between them.

The genes are TRBV29-1 and TRBJ2-5; no definite D call. V was shortened by 5 bases and J by 2 bases, with 6 bases between the two germline ends. The CDR3 is 11 amino acids. CDR1 is SQVTM, CDR2 ANQGSEA, per germline. The CDR3 DNA reads as TGCAGCGTTACACCTCAAGAGACCCAGTACTTC. Its translation is CSVTPQETQYF.

The chain carries TRBV29-1 and TRBJ2-3; TRBD2 matches 8 bases. Germline V CDR1 and CDR2: SQVTM, ANQGSEA. The CDR3 runs to 14 residues. V was pared by 4 bases and J by 4 bases, with 7 bases of the junction left unmatched. This CDR3 reads CSVAVAGFADTQYF. Written as DNA, the CDR3 is TGCAGCGTTGCAGTAGCGGGATTCGCAGATACGCAGTATTTT.

The rearrangement links TRBV12-3 or TRBV12-4 to TRBJ1-5; a weak D match, TRBD1 (5 bases). Trimming cost V 3 bases and J 4 bases, with 7 bases left between them. The CDR3 totals 13 residues. The CDR3 bases are TGTGCCAGCAGTTTGGGGCGGAATCAGCCCCAGCATTTT. Amino acid sequence: CASSLGRNQPQHF.

The genes are TRBV7-9 and TRBJ2-1, with TRBD1 identical over 7 bases. V lost 5 bases, J lost 8 bases, and 9 bases stayed unmatched. The V gene's germline CDR1 is SEHNR and CDR2 FQNEAQ (reference sequence). The CDR3 is 14 residues long. In nucleotides, the CDR3 is TGTGCCAGCAGCCTATTACAGGGGTATGATGAGCAGTTCTTC. Its translation: CASSLLQGYDEQFF. Supplemented by reference TRBV7-9 and TRBJ2-1, the full variable domain reads DTGVSQNPRHKITKRGQNVTFRCDPISEHNRLYWYRQTLGQGPEFLTYFQNEAQLEKSRLLSDRFSAERPKGSFSTLEIQRTEQGDSAMYLCASSLLQGYDEQFFGPGTRLTVL.